The T cell receptor beta chain described here comes from a study of shared clonotypes between healthy human individuals. Across the study: Every donor yielded three CD4 naive, three CD4 memory, two CD8 naive and one CD8 memory plate.

Into CD45RA+ naive and CD45RA-negative memory subsets, the CD4+ cells were split. The CDR3 consists of 14 residues. Germline CDR1 is MDHEN and CDR2 is SYDVKM. The V end lost 2 bases, the J end lost 7 bases, and 14 bases lay between the germline ends. Sequencing used immunoSEQ multiplex PCR; TCRdb keeps in-frame clones, though not all of them. The sample contains about 2.4 million clones, over 85% of which appear only once. The source of this sequence is a man aged 18 to 30 in good health. Some clones in this sample may be carry-over from other donors' samples. Sequencing used naive CD4+ T cells from PBMCs. Subset: CD45RA+ positively selected. V and J are TRBV28 and TRBJ2-5; perhaps TRBD1 as D (7 bases). The CDR3 spells CASSLQGGYRTQYF. In nucleotides, the CDR3 is TGTGCCAGCAGTTTACAGGGGGGTTATCGGACCCAGTACTTC.